These 14 T cell receptor beta chains came from one sample sequenced in a study of blood T cell repertoires in COVID-19. TCRdb's copy holds only in-frame clones and misses some; the assay was immunoSEQ multiplex PCR. The table records 110,000 to 150,000 clones, around 90% of them present only once. Sample: peripheral blood. Receptors originate from a human donor in a cohort sampled during active COVID-19.

The V and J genes are TRBV7-3 and TRBJ2-2; no clear D gene. This CDR3 has 13 amino acids. Trimming removed 7 bases from V and 5 bases from J, with 11 bases in between. Germline-derived CDR1 and CDR2 are SGHTA and FQGTGA. In DNA, the CDR3 is TGTGCCAGCACCCGATCCGGGACCGGGGAGCTGTTTTTT. Protein: CASTRSGTGELFF.

V is TRBV28 and J is TRBJ1-2; 11 bases agree with TRBD1. CDR3 length: 12 amino acids. Germline V CDR1 and CDR2: MDHEN, SYDVKM. With V trimmed by 8 bases and J by 8 bases, 4 bases remained unmatched. In nucleotides, the CDR3 is TGTGCCAGCTTGGACAGGGGGCGAGGCTACACCTTC. This encodes CASLDRGRGYTF.

This chain links TRBV5-6 with TRBJ1-2; possible D gene TRBD1, 6 bases. Looked up from germline, CDR1 is SGHDT and CDR2 is YYEEEE. V lost 5 bases, J lost 5 bases, and 13 bases lay in between. CDR3 length equals 13 residues. In nucleotides, the CDR3 is TGTGCCAGCAGTTCCGGACAGAGGTATGGCTACACCTTC. Translated, it gives CASSSGQRYGYTF.

The V and J genes are TRBV27 and TRBJ2-2, with 8 bases lining up with TRBD1. With V trimmed by 7 bases and J by 5 bases, 12 bases remained unmatched. The germline V gene encodes CDR1 MNHEY and CDR2 SMNVEV (reference sequence). CDR3 size: 16 residues. Here the CDR3 reads CASTLTGQGKTGELFF. The CDR3 coding sequence is TGTGCCAGCACCCTGACCGGACAGGGAAAAACCGGGGAGCTGTTTTTT.

The chain has TRBV5-1 and TRBJ1-4, with a possible D match to TRBD1 (5 bases). This CDR3 spans 19 amino acids. Germline CDR1 and CDR2: SGHRS and YFSETQ. Trimming removed 2 bases at V and 3 bases at J, with 23 bases between. CDR3 nucleotide sequence: TGCGCCAGCAGCTTTTCGGAAGGGGCGCCGGGCTGGGCTAATGAAAAACTGTTTTTT. It yields the protein CASSFSEGAPGWANEKLFF.

The rearrangement joins TRBV9 to TRBJ1-6; D perhaps matches TRBD1 (6 bases). V was trimmed by 0 bases and J by 5 bases, leaving 12 bases between them. The CDR3 sequence is 16 residues long. Looked up from germline, CDR1 is SGDLS and CDR2 is YYNGEE. CDR3 residues: CASSVDPQGHNSPLHF. The CDR3 DNA is TGTGCCAGCAGCGTAGATCCCCAGGGGCATAATTCACCCCTCCACTTT.

This clone was detected once. This rearrangement joins TRBV2 to TRBJ1-4, with TRBD1 identical over 10 bases. The CDR3 is 15 residues long. CDR1 is SNHLY and CDR2 is FYNNEI in the germline V gene. V trimming: 2 bases; J trimming: 7 bases; junction bases outside the gene matches: 4. This CDR3 reads CASSEWGDRGEKLFF. The CDR3 nucleotides read TGTGCCAGCAGTGAATGGGGGGACAGGGGTGAAAAACTGTTTTTT.

V is TRBV6-5 and J is TRBJ1-1; 7 nucleotides line up with TRBD1. The germline CDR1 and CDR2 sequences are MNHEY and SVGAGI. J was trimmed by 2 bases and V by 2 bases; bases with no gene match: 2. The CDR3 extends over 14 amino acids. The CDR3 region has the DNA TGTGCCAGCAGTTACGACAGGGTAAACACTGAAGCTTTCTTT. This encodes CASSYDRVNTEAFF.

V usage is TRBV5-1 and J usage is TRBJ2-5; D may be TRBD1 (6 bases). The germline V gene has CDR1 SGHRS and CDR2 YFSETQ. Trimming shortened V by 5 bases and J by 2 bases, and 13 bases separated the two germline ends. The CDR3 has 14 amino acids. CDR3 loop: CASSRPTGQETQYF. CDR3 sequence (DNA): TGCGCCAGCAGTCGTCCTACAGGGCAAGAGACCCAGTACTTC. The variable domain in full, with the rest retrieved from reference TRBV5-1 and TRBJ2-5, is KAGVTQTPRYLIKTRGQQVTLSCSPISGHRSVSWYQQTPGQGLQFLFEYFSETQRNKGNFPGRFSGRQFSNSRSEMNVSTLELGDSALYLCASSRPTGQETQYFGPGTRLLVL.

This clone has a single count. V usage is TRBV19 and J usage is TRBJ2-3; TRBD1 matches 7 bases. V gave up 6 bases and J gave up 6 bases; unmatched junction bases: 12. The CDR3 is 15 residues long. In germline, CDR1 is LNHDA, CDR2 SQIVND (reference sequence). The CDR3, as DNA: TGTGCCAGTAGGGCACAGGGGTCCAGAATGGATACGCAGTATTTT. It translates to CASRAQGSRMDTQYF.

V is TRBV28 and J is TRBJ1-4; possible D gene TRBD1, 5 bases. This CDR3 has 14 residues. V gave up 6 bases and J gave up 5 bases, with 13 bases separating them. The germline CDR1 and CDR2 sequences are MDHEN and SYDVKM. The DNA of the CDR3 is TGTGCCAGCAGCTTACCGGGGGGGAATGAAAAACTGTTTTTT. It codes for CASSLPGGNEKLFF.

The chain links TRBV28 to TRBJ1-2, with a weak D call TRBD1 (5 bases). Germline CDR1 and CDR2: MDHEN and SYDVKM. Trimming took off 7 bases at V and 4 bases at J, with 16 bases between the two ends. This CDR3 is built from 14 residues. As DNA, the CDR3 is TGTGCCAGCACCGACCCCCGGGGGAGCTATGGCTACACCTTC. Its translation is CASTDPRGSYGYTF.

As DNA, the CDR3 is TGTGCCAGCAGTCCGGGGGGCGTCCGAGTCACCGAGCAGTACTTC. This translates into CASSPGGVRVTEQYF. The chain carries TRBV28 and TRBJ2-7, with D tentatively TRBD2 (7 bases). Germline-derived CDR1 and CDR2 are MDHEN and SYDVKM. V shed 5 bases and J shed 6 bases, with 20 bases lying between them. This CDR3 has 15 residues.

The chain uses TRBV7-3 and TRBJ2-3; 9 positions match TRBD2. The germline CDR1 and CDR2 sequences are SGHTA and FQGTGA. This CDR3 is 17 amino acids long. V trimming: 1 base; J trimming: 0 bases; junction bases outside the gene matches: 5. CDR3 sequence: CASSLRGTSLSTDTQYF. The CDR3 region has the DNA TGTGCCAGCAGCTTAAGGGGGACTAGCCTTAGCACAGATACGCAGTATTTT. Full variable domain (rest looked up from reference TRBV7-3 and TRBJ2-3): GAGVSQTPSNKVTEKGKYVELRCDPISGHTALYWYRQSLGQGPEFLIYFQGTGAADDSGLPNDRFFAVRPEGSVSTLKIQRTERGDSAVYLCASSLRGTSLSTDTQYFGPGTRLTVL.